This T cell receptor (beta chain) stems from a study of shared clonotypes between healthy human individuals. General study results and limits: Naive subsets, compared against memory subsets, generally had larger estimated richness values. The genetic and exposure-history diversity represented was limited by few donors.

V lost 3 bases, J lost 1 base, and 7 bases lay in between. The CDR3 is 14 amino acids. Germline V gene data show CDR1 as SGDLS and CDR2 as YYNGEE. Concerning this clone itself: The antigen is not known. Other DNA variants within this sample encode the same CDR3.

The run depth of the assay was deep. Profiled with immunoSEQ multiplex PCR; TCRdb holds only in-frame clones, not every one. The sample records 1 million to 1.2 million clones, roughly 80% being singletons. The specimen was memory CD4+ T cells from PBMCs. The subset denotes: CD45RA-negative fraction. The receptor was isolated from a man between 18 and 29 years old in good health. Some clones in this sample may be carry-over from other donors' samples. The rearrangement uses TRBV9 and TRBJ2-2, with TRBD2 as a possible D gene (6 bases). The CDR3 coding sequence is TGTGCCAGCAGCGGGAGGGGGAACACCGGGGAGCTGTTTTTT. It specifies CASSGRGNTGELFF.